This TCR beta chain derives from a study of siplizumab effects on memory and regulatory T cells. A note on this clone: Antigen unknown.

Per individual sample, 80,000 to 100,000 TCR templates were assayed. Here immunoSEQ multiplex PCR was the method, and the copy in TCRdb shows in-frame clones only, minus some. The sample lists some 100,000 clones, 75% to 95% seen once, with 2.6% in the top ten. General observations from the study: Siplizumab produced a significant reduction in alloreactive sequences that were traceable to unstimulated CD4+ memory cells.

CDR3 length: 15 amino acids. The germline V gene has CDR1 GTSNPN and CDR2 SVGIG (reference sequence). J gave up 7 bases and V 0 bases, and 10 bases lay outside the gene matches. Material: CD4+ T cells sorted from blood. This clonotype was obtained from a human donor in good health. Some clones in this sample may be carry-over from other donors' samples. This rearrangement joins TRBV30 to TRBJ2-7; TRBD2 matches 9 bases. CDR3 sequence (DNA): TGTGCCTGGAGTGTAGGTATTAGCGGGAGTGGTGAGCAGTACTTC. Translation: CAWSVGISGSGEQYF.